This is a list of T cell receptor beta chains from one sample in a study of blood T cell repertoires in COVID-19. Assay: immunoSEQ multiplex PCR; the TCRdb copy retains only in-frame clones and omits some. Among 65,000 to 85,000 clones listed, 70% to 90% were seen once. Sequencing was performed on peripheral blood. These receptors were taken from a man older than 75 with COVID-19, enrolled during active disease. Both conserved end residues are part of each CDR3. Fields, in order: CDR3 length, J gene, clone size, V gene, D gene, CDR3 protein, CDR3 DNA. D genes are given only for firm matches. The size field is filled for only some rows; it gives once, few, many or a size class.

>12|TRBJ1-1|.|TRBV5-1|.
CASSRDTTEAFF
TGCGCCAGCAGCAGGGACACCACTGAAGCTTTCTTT
>14|TRBJ2-5|.|TRBV5-1|.
CASREVINQETQYF
TGCGCCAGCAGGGAGGTTATCAATCAAGAGACCCAGTACTTC
>14|TRBJ1-5|.|TRBV6-1|.
CASSEASSDQPQHF
TGTGCCAGCAGTGAAGCATCTTCTGATCAGCCCCAGCATTTT
>13|TRBJ1-1|.|TRBV7-9|.
CASSLIEMAEAFF
TGTGCCAGCAGCTTAATAGAAATGGCTGAAGCTTTCTTT
>15|TRBJ2-2|once|TRBV19|TRBD2
CASKRSSGDTGELFF
TGTGCCAGTAAGCGGTCTAGCGGGGACACCGGGGAGCTGTTTTTT
>14|TRBJ1-1|.|TRBV2|TRBD1
CASNLQGYYTEAFF
TGTGCCAGCAACCTACAGGGGTATTACACTGAAGCTTTCTTT
>12|TRBJ1-1|.|TRBV4-3|.
CASSQGADKAFF
TGCGCCAGCAGCCAAGGAGCGGATAAAGCTTTCTTT
>12|TRBJ2-4|.|TRBV19|.
CASSTGLNIQYF
TGTGCCAGTAGTACCGGACTCAACATTCAGTACTTC
>15|TRBJ2-7|once|TRBV5-1|.
CASSLRGIDTYEQYF
TGCGCCAGCAGCTTACGAGGGATTGACACCTACGAGCAGTACTTC
>14|TRBJ1-3|.|TRBV4-2|TRBD1
CASSQQDRRNTIYF
TGTGCCAGCAGCCAACAGGACAGGAGAAACACCATATATTTT
>15|TRBJ2-1|.|TRBV7-9|TRBD2
CASSSLAGGLREQFF
TGTGCCAGCAGCTCCCTAGCGGGGGGACTAAGGGAGCAGTTCTTC
>18|TRBJ1-3|.|TRBV7-6|TRBD1
CASSLGQGTLYSGNTIYF
TGTGCCAGCAGCTTAGGACAGGGAACTCTCTACTCTGGAAACACCATATATTTT
>13|TRBJ1-2|.|TRBV28|TRBD1
CASTTGGNYGYTF
TGTGCCAGCACTACAGGGGGAAACTATGGCTACACCTTC
>16|TRBJ1-2|.|TRBV15|.
CATSRGRPGVDYGYTF
TGTGCCACCAGCAGAGGTCGGCCAGGGGTCGACTATGGCTACACCTTC
>13|TRBJ1-2|once|TRBV27|TRBD1
CASSFGTGVGYTF
TGTGCCAGCAGTTTTGGGACAGGGGTTGGCTACACCTTC
>14|TRBJ1-1|.|TRBV9|TRBD1
CASSLGTANTEAFF
TGTGCCAGCAGCCTCGGGACAGCTAACACTGAAGCTTTCTTT
>16|TRBJ2-2|.|TRBV11-3|TRBD1
CASSFLRGRVTGELFF
TGTGCCAGCAGCTTCCTCAGGGGGCGCGTGACCGGGGAGCTGTTTTTT
>15|TRBJ2-7|.|TRBV5-4|TRBD1
CASSYGDRGLNEQYF
TGTGCCAGCAGCTATGGGGACAGGGGGCTGAACGAGCAGTACTTC
>15|TRBJ1-4|.|TRBV5-1|.
CASSVGVGTNEKLFF
TGCGCCAGCAGCGTCGGGGTGGGGACTAATGAAAAACTGTTTTTT
>14|TRBJ2-5|.|TRBV4-1|.
CASSQGATPETQYF
TGCGCCAGCAGCCAAGGAGCGACCCCGGAGACCCAGTACTTC
>12|TRBJ2-7|.|TRBV19|.
CASSIVGDEQYF
TGTGCCAGTAGTATCGTCGGGGACGAGCAGTACTTC
>15|TRBJ1-5|.|TRBV6-5|TRBD1
CASSQLGTAGGPQHF
TGTGCCAGCAGTCAACTCGGGACAGCCGGCGGGCCCCAGCATTTT
>15|TRBJ1-2|few|TRBV3-1/TRBV3-2|TRBD1
CASSLGQGSGYGYTF
TGTGCCAGCAGCCTCGGACAGGGGTCTGGATATGGCTACACCTTC
>14|TRBJ2-3|.|TRBV6-5|TRBD2
CAARLAANTDTQYF
TGTGCCGCGCGACTAGCGGCGAACACAGATACGCAGTATTTT
>15|TRBJ2-7|few|TRBV27|.
CASSLSNRGAYEQYF
TGTGCCAGCAGTTTATCGAATCGGGGAGCCTACGAGCAGTACTTC
>14|TRBJ2-3|.|TRBV9|.
CASSVGRGTDTQYF
TGTGCCAGCAGCGTAGGACGGGGCACAGATACGCAGTATTTT
>14|TRBJ2-3|.|TRBV11-2|TRBD2
CASSGGGGTDTQYF
TGTGCCAGCAGCGGCGGGGGTGGGACAGATACGCAGTATTTT
>14|TRBJ1-5|.|TRBV5-8|.
CASSLRGSNQPQHF
TGTGCCAGCAGCTTAAGGGGGAGCAATCAGCCCCAGCATTTT
>15|TRBJ1-2|few|TRBV7-9|.
CASSPQGILNYGYTF
TGTGCCAGCAGCCCGCAGGGGATCCTTAACTATGGCTACACCTTC
>15|TRBJ1-6|few|TRBV5-1|.
CASSLGPAGDSPLHF
TGCGCCAGCAGCTTGGGACCGGCAGGCGATTCACCCCTCCACTTT
>17|TRBJ1-2|.|TRBV5-1|TRBD1
CASSLAPTGGGVYGYTF
TGCGCCAGCAGCTTGGCTCCGACAGGGGGGGGAGTCTATGGCTACACCTTC
>13|TRBJ1-4|.|TRBV28|TRBD1
CATATGGMEKLFF
TGTGCCACCGCGACAGGGGGAATGGAAAAACTGTTTTTT
>13|TRBJ1-1|.|TRBV3-1/TRBV3-2|TRBD1
CASSLQGAGEAFF
TGTGCCAGCAGCCTCCAGGGGGCAGGTGAAGCTTTCTTT
>14|TRBJ1-4|.|TRBV5-5|.
CASSSQPSREKLFF
TGTGCCAGCAGCTCACAGCCAAGTAGGGAAAAACTGTTTTTT
>15|TRBJ1-5|.|TRBV19|TRBD1
CASSLDRVGNQPQHF
TGTGCCAGTAGTCTTGACAGGGTTGGCAATCAGCCCCAGCATTTT
>16|TRBJ1-1|.|TRBV6-6|TRBD1
CASSYSGQVPNTEAFF
TGTGCCAGCAGTTACTCGGGACAGGTGCCGAACACTGAAGCTTTCTTT
>14|TRBJ2-7|.|TRBV7-2|TRBD1
CASSFQGADYEQYF
TGTGCCAGCAGCTTTCAGGGGGCTGACTACGAGCAGTACTTC